The 10 T cell receptor beta chains reported below all come from one sample, sequenced in a study of shared clonotypes between healthy human individuals. TCRdb's table, derived via immunoSEQ multiplex PCR, lists solely in-frame clones and lacks some. This sample has about 960,000 clones, with 60% to 85% found just once. Sequencing input: memory CD4+ T cells sorted from blood. Described subset: CD45RA-negative fraction. These receptors all come from a young man in good health.

V and J are TRBV7-2 and TRBJ2-7, with D perhaps matching TRBD1 or TRBD2 (5 bases each). The CDR3 runs to 14 residues. The ends were cut back, 1 base at V and 6 bases at J, with 13 bases in the middle. CDR1 SGHTA and CDR2 FQGNSA come from the germline V gene. The CDR3 region is CASSLVGAEGEQYF. The CDR3 DNA is TGTGCCAGCAGCTTAGTAGGGGCCGAGGGCGAGCAGTACTTC.

This chain uses TRBV5-6 with TRBJ2-2; D is ambiguous. Trimming stripped 4 bases from V and 0 bases from J, with 13 bases between. Germline values: CDR1 SGHDT, CDR2 YYEEEE. There are 16 residues in the CDR3. The CDR3 reads CASSVRSITNTGELFF. CDR3 in DNA: TGTGCCAGCAGCGTACGCTCCATCACGAACACCGGGGAGCTGTTTTTT.

This clone was recorded once. This chain links TRBV6-6 with TRBJ2-7, with D uncertain. From germline, CDR1 is MNHNY and CDR2 SVGAGI (reference sequence). V was cut by 2 bases and J by 1 base, with 9 bases left in between. The CDR3 consists of 14 residues. CDR3 region: CASSYDLNSYEQYF. CDR3 DNA sequence: TGTGCCAGCAGTTACGACCTGAATTCCTACGAGCAGTACTTC.

The CDR3 DNA follows: TGTGCCAGCAGTGGGGGCAGATTTGACGAGCAGTACTTC. Its protein product is CASSGGRFDEQYF. The rearrangement joins TRBV6-5 to TRBJ2-7; D might be TRBD1 (6 bases). The CDR3 totals 13 residues. V lost 5 bases to trimming and J lost 5 bases, with 13 bases between them. Germline-derived CDR1 and CDR2 are MNHEY and SVGAGI.

The chain employs TRBV5-6 and TRBJ2-3; maybe TRBD2 (5 bases). V dropped 0 bases and J dropped 4 bases, with 15 bases sitting between them. Germline V gives CDR1 SGHDT, CDR2 YYEEEE. This CDR3 is built from 16 residues. The CDR3 DNA sequence: TGTGCCAGCAGCTTGGATGCGGGCTTGGTGTCAGATACGCAGTATTTT. Its translation: CASSLDAGLVSDTQYF.

The chain is built from TRBV14 and TRBJ2-7, with D uncertain. Germline V gene sequence: CDR1 SGHDN, CDR2 FVKESK. The length of the CDR3 is 14 residues. V gave up 1 base and J gave up 7 bases, with 14 bases separating them. The CDR3 nucleotides are TGTGCCAGCAGCCAAGGTTCCCCGACGTTGGAGCAGTACTTC. The encoded protein is CASSQGSPTLEQYF.

The chain carries TRBV7-2 and TRBJ2-1; 8 bases line up with TRBD2. J was trimmed by 8 bases and V by 5 bases; bases with no gene match: 14. CDR3 length: 16 amino acids. CDR1 is SGHTA and CDR2 is FQGNSA in the germline V gene. CDR3: CASSAAGTRTRDEQFF. The CDR3 DNA reads as TGTGCCAGCAGCGCGGCCGGGACTAGAACCCGAGATGAGCAGTTCTTC.

V is TRBV2 and J is TRBJ2-2; no clear D gene. This CDR3 spans 15 amino acids. The V end was cut by 6 bases, the J end by 2 bases, with 13 bases between. The germline CDR1 and CDR2 sequences are SNHLY and FYNNEI. This chain's CDR3 is CASRPWIFNTGELFF. CDR3 coding DNA: TGTGCCAGCAGACCGTGGATATTTAACACCGGGGAGCTGTTTTTT.

The genes are TRBV2 and TRBJ2-7, with 9 nucleotides matching TRBD2. The CDR3 runs 16 residues. V gave up 0 bases and J gave up 6 bases; unmatched junction bases: 9. Germline CDR1 SNHLY, CDR2 FYNNEI. The CDR3 DNA reads TGTGCCAGCAGTGAAGCGCTTGGGCTAGCGGGGATCGAGCAGTACTTC. Amino acid sequence: CASSEALGLAGIEQYF.

This clone was recorded only once. This chain connects TRBV25-1 to TRBJ2-3, with TRBD1 matching over 11 bases. The germline gives CDR1 MGHDK, CDR2 SYGVNS. This CDR3 spans 16 amino acids. The junction had 7 bases not matched to a gene; V was cut back by 4 bases and J by 4 bases. CDR3 DNA: TGTGCCAGCAGTGCCCCGGACAGGGGGCGCGCAGATACGCAGTATTTT. Translated, it gives CASSAPDRGRADTQYF.